The present T cell receptor (beta chain) was sequenced within a study of T cells after yellow fever vaccination. One entry per CDR3 protein results from TCRdb running MiXCR on the 5' RACE reads. There are over 110,000 distinct CDR3 sequences in the sample; roughly 8% occur only once, and under 0.85% lies in the top ten. CDR3 length: 17 residues. Trimming shortened V by 4 bases and J by 6 bases, and 25 bases separated the two germline ends. Germline values: CDR1 GTSNPN, CDR2 SVGIG (reference sequence). The rearrangement joins TRBV30 to TRBJ2-1; D might be TRBD2 (6 bases). The TCR was taken from a man aged 30-40 years who received the YFV17D yellow fever vaccine. This specimen was CD4+ T cells sorted from PBMCs, taken 5 days after the yellow fever booster vaccination. The CDR3 protein is CAWTPGRYSGGGNEQFF. The CDR3 bases are TGTGCCTGGACCCCAGGTCGTTATAGCGGCGGCGGCAATGAGCAGTTCTTC. The variable domain in full, with the rest retrieved from reference TRBV30 and TRBJ2-1, is SQTIHQWPATLVQPVGSPLSLECTVEGTSNPNLYWYRQAAGRGLQLLFYSVGIGQISSEVPQNLSASRPQDRQFILSSKKLLLSDSGFYLCAWTPGRYSGGGNEQFFGPGTRLTVL.